These 24 T cell receptor beta chains share one sample of origin, sequenced in a study of shared clonotypes between healthy human individuals. Libraries were prepared by immunoSEQ multiplex PCR; TCRdb keeps only in-frame clonotypes and omits some of them. Of around 2.3 million clones listed, roughly 95% are singletons. Input material: naive CD4+ T cells sorted from blood. Subset indicated: CD45RA+ positively selected. The receptors derive from a man aged 18 to 29 in good health.

V usage is TRBV29-1 and J usage is TRBJ2-7, with TRBD2 identical over 8 bases. Germline CDR1 is SQVTM and CDR2 is ANQGSEA. The CDR3 length is 16 residues. The junction had 16 bases not matched to a gene; V was cut back by 2 bases and J by 7 bases. The CDR3 protein is CSVERGGLGSQLEQYF. The CDR3 DNA reads TGCAGCGTTGAACGGGGGGGACTAGGATCTCAGCTGGAGCAGTACTTC.

This chain connects TRBV6-6 to TRBJ2-7; TRBD2 might be the D (6 bases). CDR3 length: 13 residues. The germline V and J ends were trimmed by 6 bases and 6 bases, with 15 bases remaining between them. Germline loops: CDR1 MNHNY, CDR2 SVGAGI (reference sequence). The CDR3 DNA is TGTGCCAGCAGGGCGGGGAATAGTCGCGAGCAGTACTTC. Its translation is CASRAGNSREQYF.

The chain joins TRBV6-1 to TRBJ1-2, with D tentatively TRBD1 (6 bases). Germline loops: CDR1 MNHNS, CDR2 SASEGT. Trimming took 2 bases from V and 8 from J, leaving 9 bases between them. CDR3 size: 12 residues. CDR3 in DNA: TGTGCCAGCAGTGAAATAGGGGGAGGCTACACCTTC. It codes for CASSEIGGGYTF.

The J gene is TRBJ1-1, the V gene TRBV29-1; D may be TRBD1 (6 bases). Trimming stripped 7 bases from V and 5 bases from J, with 20 bases between. The CDR3 totals 14 residues. Germline V CDR1 and CDR2: SQVTM, ANQGSEA. DNA for the CDR3: TGCAGCGCCACCGGCGGGGGGCCGGGTACTGAAGCTTTCTTT. This translates into CSATGGGPGTEAFF.

The gene calls are TRBV7-9 and TRBJ1-6, with a weak D call TRBD1 (6 bases). V shed 1 base and J shed 6 bases, with 10 bases lying between them. The V gene's germline CDR1 is SEHNR and CDR2 FQNEAQ (reference sequence). The CDR3 is 15 amino acids. CDR3 sequence reads: CASSLGGQRNSPLHF. The CDR3 coding sequence is TGTGCCAGCAGCTTAGGGGGACAACGTAATTCACCCCTCCACTTT.

The chain links TRBV6-6 to TRBJ2-1; 8 bases map to TRBD2. This CDR3 region has 15 residues. Looked up from germline, CDR1 is MNHNY and CDR2 is SVGAGI (reference sequence). V trimming: 2 bases; J trimming: 5 bases; junction bases outside the gene matches: 5. CDR3 DNA: TGTGCCAGCAGTTACCCCGGGACTAGTGACAATGAGCAGTTCTTC. This translates into CASSYPGTSDNEQFF.

The rearrangement uses TRBV6-1 and TRBJ1-1, with D perhaps matching TRBD1 (5 bases). The CDR3 contains 16 residues. Germline-derived CDR1 and CDR2 are MNHNS and SASEGT. V lost 3 bases, J lost 1 base, and 15 bases lay in between. CDR3 residues: CASSEGTGTTNTEAFF. The CDR3 nucleotides are TGTGCCAGCAGTGAGGGGACGGGGACTACGAACACTGAAGCTTTCTTT.

This sequence joins TRBV11-2 and TRBJ2-1; TRBD1 is a possible D gene (6 bases). In germline, CDR1 is SGHAT, CDR2 FQNNGV. The CDR3 totals 17 residues. V lost 1 base, J lost 7 bases, and 20 bases lay in between. The CDR3 here is CASSLVGGGAGVNEQFF. The DNA of the CDR3 is TGTGCCAGCAGCTTAGTAGGTGGTGGGGCAGGGGTGAATGAGCAGTTCTTC.

The chain is built from TRBV5-1 and TRBJ2-3; 7 bases fit TRBD1. Losses at the gene ends were 7 bases for V and 0 bases for J; bases not matched to a gene: 8. Looked up from germline, CDR1 is SGHRS and CDR2 is YFSETQ. The CDR3 runs 15 residues. CDR3 coding DNA: TGCGCCAGCGGCCGACAGGGTACTAGCACAGATACGCAGTATTTT. Its protein product is CASGRQGTSTDTQYF.

This clone came up once. CDR3 bases: TGTGCCTGGAGTCCAGGGACTAGCGGGATTTTCGGCAATGAGCAGTTCTTC. Protein sequence: CAWSPGTSGIFGNEQFF. The rearrangement joins TRBV30 to TRBJ2-1, with 13 bases aligning to TRBD2. Germline trimming cut 2 bases from V and 6 bases from J; bases unmatched to any gene: 10. CDR1 GTSNPN and CDR2 SVGIG come from the germline V gene (reference sequence). This CDR3 contains 17 residues.

The CDR3 spells CASSPIPGLAVVGEQFF. CDR3 DNA sequence: TGTGCCAGCAGCCCCATACCGGGTCTAGCGGTAGTAGGTGAGCAGTTCTTC. The chain employs TRBV7-6 and TRBJ2-1; 7 bases match TRBD2. The CDR3 runs 17 residues. The ends lost 5 bases at V and 9 bases at J; junction bases unmatched: 19. Germline V gives CDR1 SGHVS, CDR2 FNYEAQ.

This chain uses TRBV12-5 with TRBJ1-1; 10 positions match TRBD1. The CDR3 length is 13 residues. J was trimmed by 7 bases and V by 8 bases; bases with no gene match: 7. CDR1 is LGHNT, CDR2 FRNRAP, per germline. CDR3 DNA: TGTGCTAGTCGGGACAGGGGATCGGGTGAAGCTTTCTTT. Translated, it gives CASRDRGSGEAFF.

The rearrangement uses TRBV6-1 and TRBJ2-7, with D possibly being TRBD1 (5 bases). The CDR3 runs to 14 residues. V shed 6 bases and J shed 1 base, with 13 bases lying between them. Looked up from germline, CDR1 is MNHNS and CDR2 is SASEGT. CDR3 residues: CASRQDGQSYEQYF. The CDR3 coding sequence is TGTGCCAGCAGACAGGACGGCCAATCCTACGAGCAGTACTTC.

This chain connects TRBV6-1 to TRBJ2-4, with D perhaps TRBD1 or TRBD2 (5 bases each). The CDR3 sequence is 12 residues long. V was clipped by 6 bases and J by 8 bases, with 11 bases between them. In germline, CDR1 is MNHNS, CDR2 SASEGT. DNA for the CDR3: TGTGCCAGCAGGGGGGTTGGTTACATTCAGTACTTC. Protein: CASRGVGYIQYF.

The V and J genes are TRBV13 and TRBJ2-2; D might be TRBD1 (5 bases). Deletions cut 0 bases from V and 7 bases from J, with 12 bases between. Germline loops: CDR1 PRHDT, CDR2 FYEKMQ (reference sequence). The CDR3 contains 15 residues. CDR3 coding DNA: TGTGCCAGCAGCTTAGGCAGGGCGAGCAACGGGGAGCTGTTTTTT. Translating gives CASSLGRASNGELFF.

This sequence joins TRBV11-2 and TRBJ2-4, with TRBD2 identical over 10 bases. The CDR3 is made up of 15 amino acids. Per the germline V gene, CDR1 is SGHAT and CDR2 is FQNNGV. After removal of 5 bases from V and 7 bases from J, the junction contained 8 bases not matched to a gene. CDR3 loop: CASSTLAGVGNIQYF. The CDR3 DNA sequence: TGTGCCAGCAGCACGCTAGCGGGAGTGGGGAACATTCAGTACTTC.

J is TRBJ2-7 and V is TRBV5-8; 13 bases agree with TRBD2. Germline-derived CDR1 and CDR2 are SGHTS and YDEGEE. V dropped 0 bases and J dropped 5; count of bases not matched to a gene: 5. This CDR3 has 16 amino acids. The CDR3 region is CASSLARTSGGDEQYF. DNA for the CDR3: TGTGCCAGCAGCTTGGCCCGGACTAGCGGGGGCGACGAGCAGTACTTC.

This sequence joins TRBV7-8 and TRBJ2-7; the match to TRBD2 covers 9 bases. V was clipped by 3 bases and J by 0 bases; unmatched bases: 12. CDR1 is SGHVS and CDR2 is FQNEAQ in the germline V gene. This CDR3 region has 18 residues. The CDR3 DNA sequence: TGTGCCAGCAGCTTGGAAACTAGCGGGCTCGTTAGCTCCTACGAGCAGTACTTC. Protein: CASSLETSGLVSSYEQYF. Full variable domain (remainder filled in from reference TRBV7-8 and TRBJ2-7): GAGVSQSPRYKVAKRGQDVALRCDPISGHVSLFWYQQALGQGPEFLTYFQNEAQLDKSGLPSDRFFAERPEGSVSTLKIQRTQQEDSAVYLCASSLETSGLVSSYEQYFGPGTRLTVT.

V is TRBV10-3 and J is TRBJ1-3, with TRBD1 identical over 7 bases. The CDR3 spans 17 residues. Germline V gene data show CDR1 as ENHRY and CDR2 as SYGVKD. V trimming: 6 bases; J trimming: 4 bases; junction bases outside the gene matches: 15. The CDR3 nucleotides read TGTGCCATCAGCGGGACAGTTGAGGCAGCAGGCGGAAACACCATATATTTT. Amino acid sequence: CAISGTVEAAGGNTIYF.

This clone has only one observation. The chain couples TRBV19 to TRBJ2-2, with 11 bases identical to TRBD1. J was trimmed by 9 bases and V by 7 bases; bases with no gene match: 7. CDR1 is LNHDA, CDR2 SQIVND, per germline (reference sequence). The CDR3 covers 14 residues. The chain's CDR3 is CASIGQGALRELFF. The DNA of the CDR3 is TGTGCCAGTATAGGACAGGGGGCTTTACGGGAGCTGTTTTTT.

The chain is built from TRBV7-9 and TRBJ2-7; no reliable D call. In germline, CDR1 is SEHNR, CDR2 FQNEAQ (reference sequence). The CDR3 is made up of 14 amino acids. The V and J ends lost 0 bases and 4 bases respectively, with 10 bases between them. The CDR3, as DNA: TGTGCCAGCAGCTTAGCGGGTACTTGGTACGAGCAGTACTTC. It is translated as CASSLAGTWYEQYF.

The gene calls are TRBV6-1 and TRBJ2-5; unclear D gene. This CDR3 region has 15 residues. V lost 1 base to trimming and J lost 2 bases, with 11 bases between them. The germline CDR1 and CDR2 sequences are MNHNS and SASEGT. This CDR3 reads CASSEEAVGQETQYF. The CDR3 nucleotides are TGTGCCAGCAGTGAAGAGGCGGTCGGGCAAGAGACCCAGTACTTC.

Remarks on this clone: Within the sample, other DNA sequences also encode this same CDR3. CDR3 DNA: TGTGCCTGGAGTGAAGGAAGCAATCAGCCCCAGCATTTT. This encodes CAWSEGSNQPQHF. This chain uses TRBV30 with TRBJ1-5; D is unclear. The germline gives CDR1 GTSNPN, CDR2 SVGIG (reference sequence). The CDR3 is 13 residues long. V dropped 1 base and J dropped 1 base, with 5 bases sitting between them.

This chain joins TRBV5-1 and TRBJ2-3, with a weak D call TRBD2 (6 bases). Trimming stripped 0 bases from V and 3 bases from J, with 14 bases between. The CDR3 sequence is 16 residues long. Germline assignment: CDR1 SGHRS and CDR2 YFSETQ. CDR3 residues: CASSLAAARGTDTQYF. CDR3 DNA: TGCGCCAGCAGCTTGGCGGCAGCTCGGGGGACAGATACGCAGTATTTT.